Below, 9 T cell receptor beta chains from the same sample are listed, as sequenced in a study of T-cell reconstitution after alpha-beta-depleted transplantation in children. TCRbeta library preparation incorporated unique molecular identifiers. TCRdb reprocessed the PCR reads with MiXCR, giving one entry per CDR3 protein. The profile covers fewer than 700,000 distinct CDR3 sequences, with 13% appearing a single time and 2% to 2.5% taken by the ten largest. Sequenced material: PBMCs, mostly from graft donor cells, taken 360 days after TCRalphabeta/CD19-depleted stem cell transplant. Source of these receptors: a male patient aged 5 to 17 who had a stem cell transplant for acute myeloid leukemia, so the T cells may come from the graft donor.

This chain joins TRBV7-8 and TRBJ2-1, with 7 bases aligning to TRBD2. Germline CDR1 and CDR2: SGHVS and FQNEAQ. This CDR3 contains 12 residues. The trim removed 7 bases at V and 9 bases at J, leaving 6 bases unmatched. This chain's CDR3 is CASTLSSGEQFF. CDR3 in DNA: TGTGCCAGCACCCTTTCTAGCGGTGAGCAGTTCTTC.

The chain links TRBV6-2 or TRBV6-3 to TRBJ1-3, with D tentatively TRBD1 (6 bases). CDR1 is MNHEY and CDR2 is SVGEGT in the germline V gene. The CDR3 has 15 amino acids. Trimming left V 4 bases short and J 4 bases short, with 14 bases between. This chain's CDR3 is CASSSRDKRGNTIYF. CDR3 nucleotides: TGTGCCAGCAGTTCCAGGGACAAGAGAGGAAACACCATATATTTT.

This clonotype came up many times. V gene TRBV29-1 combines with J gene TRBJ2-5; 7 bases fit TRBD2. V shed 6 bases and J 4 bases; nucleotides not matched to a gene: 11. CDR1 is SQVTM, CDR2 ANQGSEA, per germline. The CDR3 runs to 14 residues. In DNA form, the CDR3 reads TGCAGCGTCGCCGTGGGGGGGAGGGTAGAGACCCAGTACTTC. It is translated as CSVAVGGRVETQYF.

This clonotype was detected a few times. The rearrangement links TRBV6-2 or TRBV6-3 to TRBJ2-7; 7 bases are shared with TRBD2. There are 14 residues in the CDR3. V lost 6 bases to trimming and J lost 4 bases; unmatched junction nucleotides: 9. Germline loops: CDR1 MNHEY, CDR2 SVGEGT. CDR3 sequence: CASRGTSDHYEQYF. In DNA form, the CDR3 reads TGTGCCAGCAGAGGTACTAGCGACCATTACGAGCAGTACTTC.

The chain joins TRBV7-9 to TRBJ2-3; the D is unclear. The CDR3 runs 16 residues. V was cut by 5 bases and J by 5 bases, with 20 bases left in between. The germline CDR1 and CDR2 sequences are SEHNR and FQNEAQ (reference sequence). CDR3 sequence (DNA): TGTGCCAGCAGCGGTACATTGGCAGGCCTCGGAGATACGCAGTATTTT. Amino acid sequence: CASSGTLAGLGDTQYF.

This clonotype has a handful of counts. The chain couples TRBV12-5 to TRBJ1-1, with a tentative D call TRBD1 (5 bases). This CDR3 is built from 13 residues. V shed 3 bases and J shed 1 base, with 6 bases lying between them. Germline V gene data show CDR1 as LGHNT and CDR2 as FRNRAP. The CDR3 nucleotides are TGTGCTAGTGGTTTTGACAGGAACACTGAAGCTTTCTTT. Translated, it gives CASGFDRNTEAFF.

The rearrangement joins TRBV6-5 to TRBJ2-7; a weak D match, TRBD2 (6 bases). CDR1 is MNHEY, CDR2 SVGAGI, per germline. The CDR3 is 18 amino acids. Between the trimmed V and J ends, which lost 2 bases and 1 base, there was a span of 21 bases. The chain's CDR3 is CASSYIRLASTLSYEQYF. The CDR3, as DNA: TGTGCCAGCAGTTACATTAGGCTAGCGAGCACCCTTTCCTACGAGCAGTACTTC.

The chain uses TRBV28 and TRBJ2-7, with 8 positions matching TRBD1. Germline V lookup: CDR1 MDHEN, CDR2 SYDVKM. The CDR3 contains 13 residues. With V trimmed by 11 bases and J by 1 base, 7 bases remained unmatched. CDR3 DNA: TGTGCCTCGGGGACAGGCGGATCCTACGAGCAGTACTTC. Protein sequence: CASGTGGSYEQYF.

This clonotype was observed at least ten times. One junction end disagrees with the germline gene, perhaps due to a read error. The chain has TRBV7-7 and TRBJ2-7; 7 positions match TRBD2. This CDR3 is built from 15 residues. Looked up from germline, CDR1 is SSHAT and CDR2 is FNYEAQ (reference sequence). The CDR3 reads CASSLAAGLSYEQYF. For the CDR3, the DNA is TGTGCTAGCAGCTTAGCAGCGGGGCTTTCCTACGAGCAGTACTTC.